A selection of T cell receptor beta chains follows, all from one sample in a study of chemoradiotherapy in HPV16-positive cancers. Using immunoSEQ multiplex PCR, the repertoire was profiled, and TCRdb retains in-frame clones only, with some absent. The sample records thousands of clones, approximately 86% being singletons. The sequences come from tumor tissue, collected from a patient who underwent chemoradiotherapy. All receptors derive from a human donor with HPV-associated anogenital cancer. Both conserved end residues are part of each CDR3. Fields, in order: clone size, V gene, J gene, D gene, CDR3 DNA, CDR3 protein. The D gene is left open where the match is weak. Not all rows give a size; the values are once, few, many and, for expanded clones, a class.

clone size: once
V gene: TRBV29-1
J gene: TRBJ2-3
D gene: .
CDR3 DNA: TGCAGCGTTGAATCTCCCTCGGGGCAGTATTTT
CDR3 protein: CSVESPSGQYF

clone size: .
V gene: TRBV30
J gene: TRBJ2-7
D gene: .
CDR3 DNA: TGTGCCTGGACACTTCACCGGGACTGGAGAACCTACGAGCAGTACTTC
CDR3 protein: CAWTLHRDWRTYEQYF

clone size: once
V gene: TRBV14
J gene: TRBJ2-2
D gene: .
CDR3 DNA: TGTGCCAGCAGCCAAGATTTGGTTCCCGGGGAGCTGTTTTTT
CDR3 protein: CASSQDLVPGELFF

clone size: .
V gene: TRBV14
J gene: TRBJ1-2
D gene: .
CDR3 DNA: TGTGCCAGCAGCCCCCTCCGGCACCAAACGACGGAAGGCTACACCTTC
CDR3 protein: CASSPLRHQTTEGYTF

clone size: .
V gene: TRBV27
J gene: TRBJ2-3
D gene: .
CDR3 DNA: TGTGCCAGCAGTTTTAGGGAAAGCCCCAACACAGATACGCAGTATTTT
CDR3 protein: CASSFRESPNTDTQYF

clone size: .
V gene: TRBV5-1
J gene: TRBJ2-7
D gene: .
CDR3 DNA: TGCGCCAGCAGCCAAAACGGCTACGAGCAGTACTTC
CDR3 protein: CASSQNGYEQYF

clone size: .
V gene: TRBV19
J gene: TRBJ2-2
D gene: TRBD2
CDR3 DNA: TGTGCCAGTAGTATTGGGACTAGCGGGGGGTTCCTGTTTTTT
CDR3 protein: CASSIGTSGGFLFF

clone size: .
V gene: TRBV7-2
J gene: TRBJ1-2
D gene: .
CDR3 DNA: TGTGCCAGCAGCTTCCGCCAGGGAGGTGGCTACACCTTC
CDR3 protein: CASSFRQGGGYTF

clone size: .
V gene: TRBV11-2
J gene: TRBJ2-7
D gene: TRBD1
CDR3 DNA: TGTGCCAGCAGCTTAGATGGGGACAGGGTCTACGAGCAGTACTTC
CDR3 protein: CASSLDGDRVYEQYF

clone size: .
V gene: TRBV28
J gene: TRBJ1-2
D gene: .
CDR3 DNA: TGTGCCAGCAGTTCACATCCCCGGGGCTATGGCTACACCTTC
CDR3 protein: CASSSHPRGYGYTF

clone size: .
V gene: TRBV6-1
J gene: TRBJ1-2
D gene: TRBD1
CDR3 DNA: TGTGCCAGCAGTGAACAGGGACAGATTTCTAACTATGGCTACACCTTC
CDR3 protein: CASSEQGQISNYGYTF

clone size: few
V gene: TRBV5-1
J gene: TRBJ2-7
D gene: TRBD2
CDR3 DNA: TGCGCCAGCAGTTCGGGGGCGGGGGGCTACGAGCAGTACTTC
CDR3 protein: CASSSGAGGYEQYF

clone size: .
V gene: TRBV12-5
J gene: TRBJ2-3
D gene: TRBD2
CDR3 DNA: TGTGCTAGTGGTTCACCGTTAGCGGGGGTCACAGATACGCAGTATTTT
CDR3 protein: CASGSPLAGVTDTQYF

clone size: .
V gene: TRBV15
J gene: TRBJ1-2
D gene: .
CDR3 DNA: TGTGCCACCAGCTCGATAAGGATAGGTGGCTACACCTTC
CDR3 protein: CATSSIRIGGYTF

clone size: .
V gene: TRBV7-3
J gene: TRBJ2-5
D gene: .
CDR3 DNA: TGTGCCAGCAGCTTGGGGGTCGGGCAAGAGACCCAGTACTTC
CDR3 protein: CASSLGVGQETQYF

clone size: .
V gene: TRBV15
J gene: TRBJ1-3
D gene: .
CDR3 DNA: TGTGCCACCAGCAAAAACCCTGGAAACACCATATATTTT
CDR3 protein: CATSKNPGNTIYF

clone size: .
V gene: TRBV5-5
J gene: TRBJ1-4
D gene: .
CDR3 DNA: TGTGCCAGCAGCTTGGGAGGGATTAATGAAAAACTGTTTTTT
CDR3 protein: CASSLGGINEKLFF

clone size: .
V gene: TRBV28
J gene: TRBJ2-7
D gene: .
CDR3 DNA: TGTGCCAGCAGTAGGTCAGTAGCCTACGAGCAGTACTTC
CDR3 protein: CASSRSVAYEQYF

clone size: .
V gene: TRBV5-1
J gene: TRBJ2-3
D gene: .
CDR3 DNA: TGCGCCAGCAGCTTGGGCCAGACGGGGGATACGCAGTATTTT
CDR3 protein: CASSLGQTGDTQYF

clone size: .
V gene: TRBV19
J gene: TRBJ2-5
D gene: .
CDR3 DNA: TGTGCCAGTAGTGGCTCCCGCTCACAGAGGGCTAGATATCAAGACCAAGAGACCCAGTACTTC
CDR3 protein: CASSGSRSQRARYQDQETQYF

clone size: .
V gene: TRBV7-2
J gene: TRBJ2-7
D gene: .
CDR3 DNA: TGTGCCAGCAGCGGGAGAGCTCCGAATGGGCAGTACTTC
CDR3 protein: CASSGRAPNGQYF

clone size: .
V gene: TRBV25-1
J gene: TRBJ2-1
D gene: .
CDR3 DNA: TGTGCCACGAGGGGGGGGAAGTACAATGAGCAGTTCTTC
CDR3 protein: CATRGGKYNEQFF

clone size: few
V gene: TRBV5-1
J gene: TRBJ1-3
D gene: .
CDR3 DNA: TGCGCCAGCAGCTTTCAGGGCAAATCCTCTGGAAACACCATATATTTT
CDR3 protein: CASSFQGKSSGNTIYF

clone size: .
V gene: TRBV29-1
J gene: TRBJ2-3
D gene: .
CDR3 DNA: TGCAGCGTTGCAGAGAAGGTCGGGGATACGCAGTATTTT
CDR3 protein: CSVAEKVGDTQYF

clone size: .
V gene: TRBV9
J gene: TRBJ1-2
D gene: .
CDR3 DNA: TGTGCCAGCAGCCCCAGGGAGCTCCCCTATGGCTACACCTTC
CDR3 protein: CASSPRELPYGYTF

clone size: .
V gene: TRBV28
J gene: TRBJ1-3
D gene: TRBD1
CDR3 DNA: TGTGCCAGCAGTGGGGACAGCGGGGGAGGAAACACCATATATTTT
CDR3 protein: CASSGDSGGGNTIYF

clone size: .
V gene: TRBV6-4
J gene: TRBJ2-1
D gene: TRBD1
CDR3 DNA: TGTGCCAGCAGTGAGGGAGGACAGGGGGGCGATGAGCAGTTCTTC
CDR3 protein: CASSEGGQGGDEQFF

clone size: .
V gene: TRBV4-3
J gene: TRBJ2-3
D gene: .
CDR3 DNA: TGCGCCAGCAGCCAGGACGGAAGCACAGATACGCAGTATTTT
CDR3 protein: CASSQDGSTDTQYF

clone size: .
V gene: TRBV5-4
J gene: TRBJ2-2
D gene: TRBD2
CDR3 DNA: TGTGCCAGCAGCCTAGGAGCGGGGGGGCGCACCGGGGAGCTGTTTTTT
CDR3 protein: CASSLGAGGRTGELFF

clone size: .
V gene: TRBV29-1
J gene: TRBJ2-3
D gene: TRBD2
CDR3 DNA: TGCAGCGTTGAGGGACTAGCGGGTCCCGAGGATACGCAGTATTTT
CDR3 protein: CSVEGLAGPEDTQYF

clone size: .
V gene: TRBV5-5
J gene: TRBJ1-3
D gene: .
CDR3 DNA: TGTGCCAGCAGCTTGTCGGTTGGAAACACCATATATTTT
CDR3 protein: CASSLSVGNTIYF

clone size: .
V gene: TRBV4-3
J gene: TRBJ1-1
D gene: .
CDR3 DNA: TGCGCCAGCAGCCGGGGACTTATGAACACTGAAGCTTTCTTT
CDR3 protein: CASSRGLMNTEAFF